This TCR beta chain stems from a study of technical replicates of blood from several donors. Sequencing used immunoSEQ multiplex PCR; TCRdb keeps in-frame clones, though not all of them. Of 55,000 to 75,000 clones in the sample, 75% to 90% were seen once. Trimming removed 5 bases from V and 8 bases from J; junction bases left unmatched: 11. The CDR3 has 15 residues. Germline CDR1 and CDR2: MNHEY and SMNVEV (reference sequence). The chain is built from TRBV27 and TRBJ2-1; TRBD1 matches 8 bases. The clonotype comes from a human donor in good health. Some clones in this sample may be carry-over from other donors' samples. Sequenced material: PBMCs. CDR3 residues: CASSPTPDRVDEQFF. The CDR3 nucleotides read TGTGCCAGCAGTCCCACACCGGACAGGGTGGATGAGCAGTTCTTC.